Shown below are 29 T cell receptor beta chains from a single sample sequenced in a study of blood T cell repertoires in COVID-19. Profiled with immunoSEQ multiplex PCR; TCRdb holds only in-frame clones, not every one. The sample comprises some 200,000 clones, about four fifths of which are singletons, and about 6% rests with the top ten. The material sequenced was peripheral blood. The receptors stem from a woman aged 40 to 50 with acute or convalescent COVID-19.

This clone has a handful of counts. The rearrangement links TRBV3-1 (or the pseudogene TRBV3-2) to TRBJ1-3; D ambiguous. The CDR3 covers 14 residues. The germline V gene encodes CDR1 LGHDT and CDR2 YNNKEL (reference sequence). V lost 4 bases and J lost 4, with 11 bases in between. In DNA, the CDR3 is TGTGCCAGCAGCCCGGGAGTATACGGAAACACCATATATTTT. It encodes CASSPGVYGNTIYF.

The chain is built from TRBV11-2 and TRBJ1-5; D may be TRBD1 (5 bases). Germline lookup yields CDR1 SGHAT and CDR2 FQNNGV. Trimming took 0 bases from V and 2 from J, leaving 8 bases between them. This CDR3 contains 15 residues. CDR3 DNA sequence: TGTGCCAGCAGCTTAGAGGGCAGGGGCAATCAGCCCCAGCATTTT. Its protein is CASSLEGRGNQPQHF.

The CDR3 protein is CASSQGQPNTGELFF. CDR3 sequence (DNA): TGTGCCAGCAGCCAGGGACAGCCGAACACCGGGGAGCTGTTTTTT. This sequence joins TRBV7-2 and TRBJ2-2; 7 bases fit TRBD1. Germline values: CDR1 SGHTA, CDR2 FQGNSA. V trimming: 5 bases; J trimming: 0 bases; junction bases outside the gene matches: 3. The CDR3 covers 15 residues.

The genes are TRBV27 and TRBJ2-7; 9 bases line up with TRBD2. Germline V gene lookup returns CDR1 MNHEY and CDR2 SMNVEV (reference sequence). J gave up 5 bases and V 10 bases, and 12 bases lay outside the gene matches. There are 14 residues in the CDR3. The CDR3 region is CATSSGTSRHEQYF. CDR3 nucleotides: TGTGCCACCTCCTCCGGGACTAGCAGGCACGAGCAGTACTTC.

The chain recombines TRBV24-1 with TRBJ2-1; 11 bases fit TRBD2. The germline V gene has CDR1 KGHDR and CDR2 SFDVKD. This CDR3 has 12 residues. Trimming took 2 bases from V and 15 from J; bases not matched to a gene: 2. CDR3: CATSDSGTSGFF. The CDR3 DNA reads TGTGCCACCAGTGATTCCGGGACTAGCGGGTTCTTC.

The V gene is TRBV27, the J gene TRBJ2-3; TRBD2 agrees at 12 bases. The CDR3 runs to 16 residues. From germline, CDR1 is MNHEY and CDR2 SMNVEV (reference sequence). V lost 4 bases to trimming and J lost 0 bases; unmatched junction nucleotides: 2. In DNA form, the CDR3 reads TGTGCCAGCAGTTGGACTAGCGGGATCAGCACAGATACGCAGTATTTT. Its translation: CASSWTSGISTDTQYF.

CDR3 nucleotides: TGCGCCAGCAGTCAAGAGAAGGAGTATCGGGCTAGCGGGAGACGTACCGGGGAGCTGTTTTTT. Translation gives CASSQEKEYRASGRRTGELFF. The chain couples TRBV23-1 to TRBJ2-2; TRBD2 agrees at 10 bases. TRBV23-1 is identified as an open reading frame with a role that is uncertain. This CDR3 region has 21 residues. Losses at the gene ends were 2 bases for V and 5 bases for J; bases not matched to a gene: 20.

The J gene is TRBJ1-4, the V gene TRBV28; D might be TRBD1 (6 bases). Germline loops: CDR1 MDHEN, CDR2 SYDVKM. Trimming shortened V by 5 bases and J by 4 bases, and 17 bases separated the two germline ends. This CDR3 spans 16 amino acids. This CDR3 reads CASSTPAQGINEKLFF. The DNA for the CDR3 is TGTGCCAGCAGTACCCCCGCGCAGGGGATTAATGAAAAACTGTTTTTT. The complete variable domain, with remaining parts taken from reference TRBV28 and TRBJ1-4, reads DVKVTQSSRYLVKRTGEKVFLECVQDMDHENMFWYRQDPGLGLRLIYFSYDVKMKEKGDIPEGYSVSREKKERFSLILESASTNQTSMYLCASSTPAQGINEKLFFGSGTQLSVL.

This clone was counted once. The rearrangement joins TRBV5-1 to TRBJ2-5; D possibly corresponds to TRBD1 (6 bases). Trimming pared 4 bases from V and 1 base from J, leaving 14 bases between. Germline CDR1 and CDR2: SGHRS and YFSETQ. CDR3 size: 15 residues. In nucleotides, the CDR3 is TGCGCCAGCAGCCGAATACTAGGGGGCCAAGAGACCCAGTACTTC. It codes for CASSRILGGQETQYF.

The chain employs TRBV6-5 and TRBJ2-2; TRBD1 agrees at 8 bases. The V gene's germline CDR1 is MNHEY and CDR2 SVGAGI. The CDR3 sequence is 14 residues long. With V trimmed by 10 bases and J by 5 bases, 9 bases remained unmatched. The CDR3 DNA reads TGTGCCATAAGGGACAGGTTGGAGACCGGGGAGCTGTTTTTT. It specifies CAIRDRLETGELFF.

The chain recombines TRBV2 with TRBJ2-7, with TRBD1 identical over 7 bases. Germline values: CDR1 SNHLY, CDR2 FYNNEI. V gave up 0 bases and J gave up 2 bases; unmatched junction bases: 4. The CDR3 is 15 residues long. The CDR3 spells CASSEAPGTAYEQYF. CDR3 in DNA: TGTGCCAGCAGTGAAGCACCGGGGACAGCCTACGAGCAGTACTTC. Full variable domain (outside the CDR3, taken from reference TRBV2 and TRBJ2-7): EPEVTQTPSHQVTQMGQEVILRCVPISNHLYFYWYRQILGQKVEFLVSFYNNEISEKSEIFDDQFSVERPDGSNFTLKIRSTKLEDSAMYFCASSEAPGTAYEQYFGPGTRLTVT.

This rearrangement joins TRBV29-1 to TRBJ2-1; D is perhaps TRBD2 (6 bases). Germline CDR1 reads SQVTM; CDR2 reads ANQGSEA. The CDR3 has 16 amino acids. V was cut by 4 bases and J by 0 bases, with 16 bases left in between. The CDR3 loop is CSVVIGTLDSYNEQFF. DNA for the CDR3: TGCAGCGTTGTGATCGGGACTCTAGACTCCTACAATGAGCAGTTCTTC.

The chain carries TRBV2 and TRBJ2-3, with D tentatively TRBD2 (5 bases). Germline values: CDR1 SNHLY, CDR2 FYNNEI. The CDR3 is made up of 14 amino acids. Trimming removed 2 bases from V and 1 base from J, with 7 bases in between. The CDR3 reads CASSERRGTDTQYF. In nucleotides, the CDR3 is TGTGCCAGCAGTGAACGGCGGGGCACAGATACGCAGTATTTT.

This chain joins TRBV19 and TRBJ1-5, with D possibly matching TRBD1 (5 bases). Per the germline V gene, CDR1 is LNHDA and CDR2 is SQIVND (reference sequence). This CDR3 contains 14 residues. V was trimmed by 7 bases and J by 5 bases, leaving 15 bases between them. In DNA form, the CDR3 reads TGTGCCAGTAAACATCCTTGGGGGGATCAGCCCCAGCATTTT. Its translation is CASKHPWGDQPQHF.

V gene TRBV9 combines with J gene TRBJ2-7, with 8 bases fitting TRBD1. The V gene end was trimmed by 3 bases and the J gene end by 5 bases; junction bases not matched to a gene: 13. CDR1 is SGDLS, CDR2 YYNGEE, per germline. There are 16 residues in the CDR3. CDR3 residues: CASSEVGLDRVDEQYF. DNA for the CDR3: TGTGCCAGCAGCGAGGTCGGGTTGGACAGGGTCGACGAGCAGTACTTC.

The gene calls are TRBV11-2 and TRBJ1-2; D is possibly TRBD1 (5 bases). Trimming removed 5 bases from V and 1 base from J, with 17 bases in between. Per germline, CDR1 SGHAT and CDR2 FQNNGV. The CDR3 covers 16 residues. In DNA form, the CDR3 reads TGTGCCAGCAGCCCCCTCGGCGACAGCGATAACTATGGCTACACCTTC. Translating it yields CASSPLGDSDNYGYTF.

The J gene is TRBJ2-2, the V gene TRBV28; D is possibly TRBD1 (6 bases). Trimming cost V 2 bases and J 1 base, with 17 bases left between them. CDR3 size: 18 residues. CDR1 MDHEN and CDR2 SYDVKM come from the germline V gene. The CDR3, as DNA: TGTGCCAGCAGTTTAGGGGTCGGGACATCCCTGAACACCGGGGAGCTGTTTTTT. Its translation: CASSLGVGTSLNTGELFF.

This clone was picked up many times. This sequence joins TRBV4-2 and TRBJ1-6, with D perhaps matching TRBD1 (5 bases). The CDR3 runs 15 residues. Germline lookup yields CDR1 LGHNA and CDR2 YNFKEQ. Trimming removed 3 bases from V and 9 bases from J, with 15 bases in between. The CDR3 spells CASSQLSQGGSPLHF. The CDR3 DNA reads as TGTGCCAGCAGCCAGTTGAGTCAGGGCGGTTCACCCCTCCACTTT.

The chain joins TRBV7-8 to TRBJ2-3, with 9 bases fitting TRBD2. The junction had 8 bases not matched to a gene; V was cut back by 5 bases and J by 2 bases. From germline, CDR1 is SGHVS and CDR2 FQNEAQ. CDR3 length: 16 residues. This chain's CDR3 is CASSPVAGEYTDTQYF. The CDR3, as DNA: TGTGCCAGCAGCCCAGTAGCGGGAGAATACACAGATACGCAGTATTTT.

The V call is TRBV30, the J call TRBJ1-1; D is unclear. V dropped 2 bases and J dropped 1 base, with 11 bases sitting between them. The V gene's germline CDR1 is GTSNPN and CDR2 SVGIG (reference sequence). This CDR3 is built from 14 residues. The CDR3 spells CAWSRSPGNTEAFF. CDR3 DNA sequence: TGTGCCTGGAGTAGGTCACCGGGGAACACTGAAGCTTTCTTT.

The rearrangement joins TRBV4-1 to TRBJ1-6; 8 bases map to TRBD1. This CDR3 has 16 residues. The J segment lost 0 bases and the V segment lost 5 bases, leaving 3 bases of the junction unmatched. Germline V lookup: CDR1 MGHRA, CDR2 YSYEKL. The CDR3 DNA sequence: TGCGCCAGCAGCGGCGGACAGGGCTCCTATAATTCACCCCTCCACTTT. Its protein is CASSGGQGSYNSPLHF.

This clone occurred a few times. V and J are TRBV12-3 or TRBV12-4 and TRBJ1-6, with 10 positions matching TRBD1. This CDR3 spans 13 amino acids. Losses at the gene ends were 6 bases for V and 13 bases for J; bases not matched to a gene: 6. CDR3 nucleotides: TGTGCCAGCAGGCGGGACAGGGGATCTCCCCTCCACTTT. Protein product: CASRRDRGSPLHF.

The chain employs TRBV4-1 and TRBJ2-5; D gene unclear. With 3 bases removed from V and 4 bases from J, the gap between germline ends came to 12 bases. The CDR3 runs to 14 residues. The germline CDR1 and CDR2 sequences are MGHRA and YSYEKL. The chain's CDR3 is CASSQRPIGETQYF. Here the CDR3 DNA reads TGCGCCAGCAGCCAGAGGCCAATAGGAGAGACCCAGTACTTC.

The rearrangement links TRBV3-1 (or the pseudogene TRBV3-2) to TRBJ1-6, with 8 bases lining up with TRBD1. There are 14 residues in the CDR3. Looked up from germline, CDR1 is LGHDT and CDR2 is YNNKEL (reference sequence). The trim removed 6 bases at V and 6 bases at J, leaving 4 bases unmatched. The CDR3 DNA is TGTGCCAGCAGAGATGACAGGGGTAATTCACCCCTCCACTTT. Its translation is CASRDDRGNSPLHF.

The V gene is TRBV15, the J gene TRBJ1-5; a possible D gene is TRBD1 (5 bases). The CDR3 totals 18 residues. Trimming took 0 bases from V and 1 from J, leaving 16 bases between them. Germline loops: CDR1 LNHNV, CDR2 YYDKDF (reference sequence). The CDR3 DNA follows: TGTGCCACCAGCAGAGATCCAAGGCGGGAGGGGAGCAATCAGCCCCAGCATTTT. Encoded protein: CATSRDPRREGSNQPQHF.

With regard to this clone: An end of the junction differs from the germline gene, which may be a read error. The CDR3 spells CASSAWDSIQPQHF. CDR3 bases: TGTGCCAGCAGCGCCTGGGACAGCATTCAGCCCCAGCATTTT. The chain carries TRBV9 and TRBJ1-5; 7 positions agree with TRBD1. The V gene's germline CDR1 is SGDLS and CDR2 YYNGEE. The CDR3 runs to 14 residues.

With regard to this clone: The junction and the germline gene differ at one end; a read error may be behind it. The chain is built from TRBV19 and TRBJ2-2; possible D gene TRBD2, 5 bases. Germline V lookup: CDR1 LNHDA, CDR2 SQIVND (reference sequence). There are 13 residues in the CDR3. The CDR3 loop reads CASPPAEHRGAVF. CDR3 bases: TGTGCCAGTCCCCCAGCCGAACACCGGGGAGCTGTTTTT.

The chain uses TRBV5-8 and TRBJ2-7; D might be TRBD2 (6 bases). V was shortened by 0 bases and J by 2 bases, with 12 bases between the two germline ends. CDR1 is SGHTS, CDR2 YDEGEE, per germline. The CDR3 totals 15 residues. CDR3 DNA sequence: TGTGCCAGCAGCTTGGTAACGGGGGTAACCTACGAGCAGTACTTC. Encoded protein: CASSLVTGVTYEQYF.

The chain has TRBV5-5 and TRBJ1-5, with D possibly being TRBD1 (5 bases). Germline V gene lookup returns CDR1 SGHKS and CDR2 YYEKEE (reference sequence). This CDR3 region has 13 residues. V lost 4 bases and J lost 5, with 10 bases in between. CDR3 sequence: CASSQWGYQPQHF. The CDR3 nucleotides are TGTGCCAGCAGCCAATGGGGCTATCAGCCCCAGCATTTT. The variable domain in full, with the rest retrieved from reference TRBV5-5 and TRBJ1-5, is DAGVTQSPTHLIKTRGQQVTLRCSPISGHKSVSWYQQVLGQGPQFIFQYYEKEERGRGNFPDRFSARQFPNYSSELNVNALLLGDSALYLCASSQWGYQPQHFGDGTRLSIL.